These 5 T cell receptor beta chains originate from one sample sequenced in a study of T cell responses to AZD1222 COVID-19 vaccine (TCRdb year 2021). The sample's time point, from its label and the paper: baseline before first vaccination. Library preparation employed the immunoSEQ multiplex PCR assay. TCRdb provides this immuneACCESS table in a form limited to in-frame rearrangements. Some clones are lacking; in checked studies, under half of them reflect an unresolved V gene, and why the rest are absent is not known. The sample contains 150,000 to 200,000 clones, over 90% of them found a single time. The ten largest clones take up around 4.3% of the sample. The source was peripheral blood, collected on day 0 of AZD1222 vaccination. The receptors shown here come from an adult in good health.

The gene calls are TRBV14 and TRBJ1-2; D uncertain. Germline lookup yields CDR1 SGHDN and CDR2 FVKESK. This CDR3 has 14 residues. V was shortened by 0 bases and J by 5 bases, with 10 bases between the two germline ends. The DNA for the CDR3 is TGTGCCAGCAGCCAAGATTTAGGCTCGTATGGCTACACCTTC. Its protein product is CASSQDLGSYGYTF.

The chain links TRBV12-3 or TRBV12-4 to TRBJ1-2, with D uncertain. The V end was cut by 5 bases, the J end by 4 bases, with 11 bases between. The CDR3 is 13 residues long. The CDR3 DNA follows: TGTGCCAGCAGTCCATCTTTTCTCTATGGCTACACCTTC. This encodes CASSPSFLYGYTF.

This clone was counted only a few times. The rearrangement joins TRBV5-5 to TRBJ1-1; D is ambiguous. The CDR3 sequence is 16 residues long. Germline loops: CDR1 SGHKS, CDR2 YYEKEE (reference sequence). V was cut by 4 bases and J by 3 bases, with 19 bases left in between. CDR3 in DNA: TGTGCCAGCAGCCTACTGGTTCAAGGGATGTACACTGAAGCTTTCTTT. This codes for CASSLLVQGMYTEAFF.

This chain links TRBV6-5 with TRBJ2-1; perhaps TRBD2 as D (5 bases). The CDR3 covers 12 residues. Germline values: CDR1 MNHEY, CDR2 SVGAGI. The V and J ends lost 10 bases and 10 bases respectively, with 17 bases between them. The CDR3: CAIGLPPGEQFF. The CDR3 coding sequence is TGTGCCATCGGACTGCCCCCTGGGGAGCAGTTCTTC.

This chain uses TRBV6-5 with TRBJ2-7; a weak D match, TRBD1 (6 bases). Trimming shortened V by 6 bases and J by 2 bases, and 8 bases separated the two germline ends. The CDR3 runs 12 residues. CDR1 and CDR2 (germline): MNHEY, SVGAGI. The DNA of the CDR3 is TGTGCCAGCAGCCGGGACACCTACGAGCAGTACTTC. This gives the protein CASSRDTYEQYF.